This TCR beta chain was documented in a study of blood T cell repertoires in COVID-19. CDR3 length: 13 amino acids. Deletions cut 11 bases from V and 4 bases from J, with 17 bases between. Germline-derived CDR1 and CDR2 are LNHDA and SQIVND (reference sequence). Sequencing used immunoSEQ multiplex PCR; TCRdb keeps in-frame clones, though not all of them. The sample has 200,000 to 250,000 clones, 75% to 90% seen once. The TCR was taken from a woman younger than 35 in a cohort exposed to, infected with or recovered from COVID-19 (not recorded which). The rearrangement joins TRBV19 to TRBJ1-2; D perhaps matches TRBD1 (6 bases). The specimen sequenced was PBMCs or T cells enriched from blood (not recorded which). The CDR3 DNA reads TGTGCCGGGGAGTCTACAGGGACCTATGGCTACACCTTC. Residues: CAGESTGTYGYTF.